Following are 2 T cell receptor beta chains from one sample sequenced in a study of T cell responses to AZD1222 COVID-19 vaccine. Profiling relied on immunoSEQ multiplex PCR, and the TCRdb table lists in-frame clones only, not all of them. The sample has some 60,000 clones, approximately 92% seen once. The sample in question was peripheral blood, obtained 28 days after the second AZD1222 dose. All receptors come from an adult who received the AZD1222 COVID-19 vaccine.

The chain couples TRBV4-1 to TRBJ2-3; TRBD1 might be the D (5 bases). CDR1 is MGHRA, CDR2 YSYEKL, per germline. V lost 0 bases and J lost 6, with 22 bases in between. The CDR3 runs to 18 residues. The CDR3 loop is CASSQEGPPAAVGDTQYF. For the CDR3, the DNA is TGCGCCAGCAGCCAAGAGGGGCCCCCGGCGGCGGTCGGGGATACGCAGTATTTT.

The chain uses TRBV27 and TRBJ1-4; D is undetermined. V shed 3 bases and J shed 6 bases, with 14 bases lying between them. The CDR3 is 15 amino acids. In germline, CDR1 is MNHEY, CDR2 SMNVEV (reference sequence). The CDR3 nucleotides read TGTGCCAGCAGTTTCTATGGCACGACGGATGAAAAACTGTTTTTT. This translates into CASSFYGTTDEKLFF.